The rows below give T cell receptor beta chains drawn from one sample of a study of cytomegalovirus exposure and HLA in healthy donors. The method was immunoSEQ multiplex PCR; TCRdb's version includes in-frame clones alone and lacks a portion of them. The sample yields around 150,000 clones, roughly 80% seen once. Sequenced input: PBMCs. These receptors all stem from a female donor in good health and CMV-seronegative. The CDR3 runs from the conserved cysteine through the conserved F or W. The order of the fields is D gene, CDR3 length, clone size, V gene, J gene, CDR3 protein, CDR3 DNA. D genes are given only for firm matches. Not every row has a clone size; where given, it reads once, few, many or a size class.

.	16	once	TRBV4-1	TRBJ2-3	CASSQMRRGSTDTQYF	TGCGCCAGCAGCCAAATGAGAAGGGGTAGCACAGATACGCAGTATTTT
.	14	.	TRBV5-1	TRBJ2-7	CASRDRLSSYEQYF	TGCGCCAGCAGGGACAGACTTAGCTCCTACGAGCAGTACTTC
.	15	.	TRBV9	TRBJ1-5	CASSVEGSSNQPQHF	TGTGCCAGCAGCGTAGAGGGGTCGAGCAATCAGCCCCAGCATTTT
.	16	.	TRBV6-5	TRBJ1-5	CASSYWGGWVDQPQHF	TGTGCCAGCAGTTACTGGGGGGGTTGGGTGGATCAGCCCCAGCATTTT
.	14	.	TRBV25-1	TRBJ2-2	CASQAQGTTGELFF	TGTGCCAGCCAGGCCCAGGGCACCACCGGGGAGCTGTTTTTT
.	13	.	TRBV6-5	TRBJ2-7	CASSYRQAYEQYF	TGTGCCAGCAGTTACAGGCAGGCCTACGAGCAGTACTTC
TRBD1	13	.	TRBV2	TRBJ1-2	CASSAQGTGSHTF	TGTGCCAGCAGTGCCCAAGGGACAGGGAGTCACACCTTC
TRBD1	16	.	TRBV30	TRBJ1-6	CAWGTGGHSYNSPLHF	TGTGCCTGGGGGACAGGGGGCCACTCCTATAATTCACCCCTCCACTTT
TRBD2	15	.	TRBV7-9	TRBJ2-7	CSSLLTSGRLNEQYF	TGTTCCAGCTTACTAACTAGCGGGAGGTTAAACGAGCAGTACTTC
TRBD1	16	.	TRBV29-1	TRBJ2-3	CSVGASGQWGTDTQYF	TGCAGCGTTGGAGCCTCGGGACAGTGGGGCACAGATACGCAGTATTTT
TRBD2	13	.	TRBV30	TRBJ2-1	CAWAGLAGAPGFF	TGTGCCTGGGCGGGGCTAGCGGGAGCGCCCGGGTTCTTC
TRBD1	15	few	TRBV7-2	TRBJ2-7	CASSFTGTGAYEQYF	TGTGCCAGCAGCTTTACCGGGACAGGGGCCTACGAGCAGTACTTC
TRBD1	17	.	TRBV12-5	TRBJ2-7	CASGLYSPGQGWREQYF	TGTGCTAGTGGTTTGTATTCCCCGGGACAGGGCTGGAGGGAGCAGTACTTC
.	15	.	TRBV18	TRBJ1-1	CASSPGGGVDTEAFF	TGTGCCAGCTCACCGGGGGGTGGGGTGGACACTGAAGCTTTCTTT
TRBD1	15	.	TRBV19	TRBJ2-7	CASSEGTGGSYEQYF	TGTGCCAGTAGTGAGGGGACAGGGGGCTCCTACGAGCAGTACTTC
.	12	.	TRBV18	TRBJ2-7	CASSPSSYEQYF	TGTGCCAGCTCACCTAGCTCCTACGAGCAGTACTTC
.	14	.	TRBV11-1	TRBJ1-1	CASSLQGPFTEAFF	TGTGCCAGCAGCTTACAGGGCCCCTTTACTGAAGCTTTCTTT